The entry that follows covers one TCR beta chain sequence. The CDR3 is 16 amino acids. Trimming removed 0 bases from V and 4 bases from J, with 16 bases in between. CDR1 and CDR2 (germline): MNHEY, SMNVEV (reference sequence). This specimen comes from a study of control samples from healthy donors and cancer patients. The table came from immunoSEQ multiplex PCR; TCRdb's copy has only in-frame clones and leaves some out. The sample comprises roughly 83,000 clones, approximately 82% of which are singletons, and around 10% rests with the top ten. The rearrangement links TRBV27 to TRBJ2-7; weak D call: TRBD2 (5 bases). Specimen: blood. This receptor was taken from a woman in her sixties or seventies in good health. CDR3 in DNA: TGTGCCAGCAGTTTATCATCCTTGACTACCGCGTACGAGCAGTACTTC. The encoded protein is CASSLSSLTTAYEQYF.